Below, one T cell receptor beta chain is given with its context. Trimming took off 1 base at V and 4 bases at J, with 14 bases between the two ends. This CDR3 spans 15 amino acids. Per germline, CDR1 LGHNA and CDR2 YSLEER. This record comes from a study of blood T cell repertoires in COVID-19. Study as a whole: PBMCs, B-cell-depleted T cells, or T cells were the source of the cDNA or gDNA that made up the material.

How the authors handled the data: It was from reference gene primer amplification that nucleated cell counts were estimated. Measured with immunoSEQ multiplex PCR; TCRdb has only the in-frame clones, and not every one. V and J calls and clone size are as listed in that table; D and trimming were resolved from the DNA. The sample has 4,000 to 5,000 clones, roughly 67% seen once. This chain joins TRBV4-3 and TRBJ2-7; perhaps TRBD1 as D (5 bases). The TCR comes from a human donor in a cohort sampled during active COVID-19. The sample taken for sequencing was peripheral blood. CDR3 DNA: TGCGCCAGCAGCCAAGGACCGCTAGGGGTTTACGAGCAGTACTTC. Translated, it gives CASSQGPLGVYEQYF.